Below are 31 T cell receptor beta chains sequenced from a single sample in a study of blood T cell repertoires in COVID-19. The table came from immunoSEQ multiplex PCR; TCRdb's copy has only in-frame clones and leaves some out. The repertoire holds almost 100,000 clones, around nine tenths seen once, with around 10% in the top ten. Material for sequencing was peripheral blood. The source of these receptors is a man in his fifties with acute or convalescent COVID-19.

The chain employs TRBV3-1 (or the pseudogene TRBV3-2) and TRBJ2-1; 14 nucleotides align to TRBD2. CDR1 LGHDT and CDR2 YNNKEL come from the germline V gene (reference sequence). This CDR3 has 17 residues. V trimming: 4 bases; J trimming: 7 bases; junction bases outside the gene matches: 9. CDR3: CASSPLPGLAGDNEQFF. DNA for the CDR3: TGTGCCAGCAGCCCCTTACCGGGACTAGCGGGAGATAATGAGCAGTTCTTC.

This chain uses TRBV4-1 with TRBJ1-2; maybe TRBD1 (6 bases). V dropped 4 bases and J dropped 8 bases, with 20 bases sitting between them. Germline V gene lookup returns CDR1 MGHRA and CDR2 YSYEKL. CDR3 length: 15 amino acids. CDR3 sequence reads: CASSPRGQSGEGYTF. The DNA of the CDR3 is TGCGCCAGCAGCCCCCGCGGACAGTCCGGGGAGGGCTACACCTTC.

The V gene is TRBV6-6, the J gene TRBJ2-2; TRBD1 matches at 9 bases. V gave up 5 bases and J gave up 0 bases; unmatched junction bases: 1. This CDR3 spans 15 amino acids. CDR1 and CDR2 from the germline V gene are MNHNY and SVGAGI (reference sequence). CDR3 nucleotide sequence: TGTGCCAGCAGTAGGACAGGGGCGAACACCGGGGAGCTGTTTTTT. Translated, it gives CASSRTGANTGELFF.

In this sample, this clone turned up a few times. This chain joins TRBV27 and TRBJ2-5, with TRBD2 matching over 8 bases. The CDR3 consists of 14 residues. Trimming at V came to 5 bases and at J to 5 bases, leaving 7 bases not matched to a gene. Germline V lookup: CDR1 MNHEY, CDR2 SMNVEV (reference sequence). The CDR3 protein is CASSGAGVGETQYF. CDR3 DNA sequence: TGTGCCAGCAGTGGAGCGGGAGTAGGGGAGACCCAGTACTTC.

This clone has only one observation. V usage is TRBV4-2 and J usage is TRBJ2-3, with D possibly being TRBD2 (5 bases). Germline V gives CDR1 LGHNA, CDR2 YNFKEQ. Trimming pared 1 base from V and 2 bases from J, leaving 13 bases between. The CDR3 is made up of 16 amino acids. CDR3 in DNA: TGTGCCAGCAGCCAAGCGAGGGCGTCAGACACAGATACGCAGTATTTT. It is translated as CASSQARASDTDTQYF.

V gene TRBV7-7 combines with J gene TRBJ2-2; D is possibly TRBD1 (5 bases). The germline CDR1 and CDR2 sequences are SSHAT and FNYEAQ (reference sequence). Trimming removed 1 base at V and 6 bases at J, with 18 bases between. The CDR3 is 17 amino acids. Written as DNA, the CDR3 is TGTGCCAGCAGCTTAGTGATAGGGGCGCGAGAGGCCGGGGAGCTGTTTTTT. This sequence encodes CASSLVIGAREAGELFF.

The chain links TRBV24-1 to TRBJ2-1; 9 bases align to TRBD2. Germline assignment: CDR1 KGHDR and CDR2 SFDVKD. The CDR3 spans 17 residues. V shed 0 bases and J 8 bases; nucleotides not matched to a gene: 10. The CDR3 nucleotides read TGTGCCACCAGTGATTTGCCCAGCGAGCGGGAGGCCCATGAGCAGTTCTTC. The encoded protein is CATSDLPSEREAHEQFF.

The chain recombines TRBV7-8 with TRBJ1-5, with 10 positions matching TRBD1. CDR1 is SGHVS and CDR2 is FQNEAQ in the germline V gene. The CDR3 is 16 residues long. Trimming took 7 bases from V and 1 from J; bases not matched to a gene: 7. CDR3 in amino acids: CASMGQGWRSNQPQHF. The CDR3, as DNA: TGTGCCAGCATGGGACAGGGGTGGAGGAGCAATCAGCCCCAGCATTTT.

The V call is TRBV6-1, the J call TRBJ1-1; 11 bases align to TRBD1. Losses at the gene ends were 3 bases for V and 4 bases for J; bases not matched to a gene: 7. There are 16 residues in the CDR3. CDR1 MNHNS and CDR2 SASEGT come from the germline V gene. The CDR3 region is CASSDRRDRGSTEAFF. CDR3 DNA: TGTGCCAGCAGTGATAGAAGGGACAGGGGGTCCACTGAAGCTTTCTTT.

This chain uses TRBV14 with TRBJ2-3; 8 bases map to TRBD2. CDR3 length: 15 amino acids. Germline lookup yields CDR1 SGHDN and CDR2 FVKESK. V shed 3 bases and J 4 bases; nucleotides not matched to a gene: 6. CDR3 nucleotides: TGTGCCAGCAGCCAGTGGACGGGAGGGCCAGATACGCAGTATTTT. It translates to CASSQWTGGPDTQYF.

V gene TRBV19 combines with J gene TRBJ1-5; 7 bases line up with TRBD1. V lost 5 bases to trimming and J lost 3 bases; unmatched junction nucleotides: 7. This CDR3 is 15 amino acids long. Germline CDR1 LNHDA, CDR2 SQIVND (reference sequence). Here the CDR3 DNA reads TGTGCCAGTAGTGTAATGACAGGGTCCAATCAGCCCCAGCATTTT. It encodes CASSVMTGSNQPQHF.

The chain is built from TRBV2 and TRBJ2-5, with 10 bases that match TRBD2. Per germline, CDR1 SNHLY and CDR2 FYNNEI. This CDR3 is 15 amino acids long. Unmatched junction bases numbered 2, after V lost 3 bases and J lost 1 base. In nucleotides, the CDR3 is TGTGCCAGCAGTGATAGCGGGAGGCGCCAAGAGACCCAGTACTTC. Its translation is CASSDSGRRQETQYF.

J is TRBJ1-1 and V is TRBV6-5, with 7 bases identical to TRBD1. Per the germline V gene, CDR1 is MNHEY and CDR2 is SVGAGI. V lost 4 bases to trimming and J lost 0 bases; unmatched junction nucleotides: 8. This CDR3 is built from 16 residues. The CDR3 loop reads CASSLTGTALNTEAFF. The CDR3 nucleotides read TGTGCCAGCAGTTTAACCGGGACAGCCTTGAACACTGAAGCTTTCTTT.

V gene TRBV12-3 or TRBV12-4 combines with J gene TRBJ2-1; TRBD1 matches 7 bases. CDR3 length: 12 residues. Trimming at V came to 6 bases and at J to 9 bases, leaving 5 bases not matched to a gene. The CDR3 loop is CASRVWTGEQFF. Here the CDR3 DNA reads TGTGCCAGCAGGGTTTGGACAGGTGAGCAGTTCTTC.

The rearrangement joins TRBV19 to TRBJ2-3; 8 bases line up with TRBD1. CDR1 and CDR2 (germline): LNHDA, SQIVND (reference sequence). The CDR3 length is 13 residues. The V gene end was trimmed by 1 base and the J gene end by 6 bases; junction bases not matched to a gene: 0. The CDR3 loop is CASSIGQGDTQYF. The CDR3 DNA is TGTGCCAGTAGTATAGGACAGGGGGATACGCAGTATTTT.

This clone was detected only a few times. The chain employs TRBV11-2 and TRBJ2-7, with a tentative D call TRBD1 (6 bases). The germline V gene has CDR1 SGHAT and CDR2 FQNNGV. V lost 5 bases to trimming and J lost 1 base, with 18 bases between them. The length of the CDR3 is 16 residues. CDR3 bases: TGTGCCAGCAGCCCCGAACGTGGCAGGGGATCCTACGAGCAGTACTTC. Amino acid sequence: CASSPERGRGSYEQYF.

CDR3 loop: CASSLVSGFTYEQYF. The CDR3 DNA reads as TGCGCCAGCAGCTTGGTGTCAGGGTTTACCTACGAGCAGTACTTC. The rearrangement uses TRBV5-1 and TRBJ2-7; D is perhaps TRBD1 (5 bases). Trimming took 0 bases from V and 2 from J, leaving 12 bases between them. Germline loops: CDR1 SGHRS, CDR2 YFSETQ. The CDR3 consists of 15 residues. The variable domain in full, completed from reference TRBV5-1 and TRBJ2-7, reads KAGVTQTPRYLIKTRGQQVTLSCSPISGHRSVSWYQQTPGQGLQFLFEYFSETQRNKGNFPGRFSGRQFSNSRSEMNVSTLELGDSALYLCASSLVSGFTYEQYFGPGTRLTVT.

The chain couples TRBV7-2 to TRBJ1-2; possibly TRBD1 for D (5 bases). CDR3 length equals 12 residues. CDR1 is SGHTA and CDR2 is FQGNSA in the germline V gene. V lost 5 bases, J lost 8 bases, and 12 bases lay in between. CDR3 sequence (DNA): TGTGCCAGCAGCCCTAATCAGGGAGGCTACACCTTC. It encodes CASSPNQGGYTF.

The genes are TRBV6-5 and TRBJ2-1; D is perhaps TRBD2 (6 bases). This CDR3 spans 15 amino acids. Per the germline V gene, CDR1 is MNHEY and CDR2 is SVGAGI. V lost 7 bases, J lost 4 bases, and 17 bases lay in between. CDR3 sequence (DNA): TGTGCCAGCACCTTGCAGGGTGGAGGGTACAATGAGCAGTTCTTC. Translation gives CASTLQGGGYNEQFF.

The V gene is TRBV19, the J gene TRBJ1-2; 7 nucleotides align to TRBD1. Germline values: CDR1 LNHDA, CDR2 SQIVND (reference sequence). The CDR3 is made up of 14 amino acids. With V trimmed by 10 bases and J by 1 base, 9 bases remained unmatched. The CDR3 nucleotides read TGTGCCACCCATATAACAGGGGATAACTATGGCTACACCTTC. Amino acid sequence: CATHITGDNYGYTF.

Comment on this clone: Compared with germline, one end of the junction differs, possibly owing to a read error. J is TRBJ2-3 and V is TRBV11-2; the match to TRBD2 covers 7 bases. Germline-derived CDR1 and CDR2 are SGHAT and FQNNGV. This CDR3 comprises 17 residues. CDR3 amino acids: CAGSFRTSALVTDTQYF. The DNA of the CDR3 is TGTGCCGGCAGCTTCCGTACTAGCGCCTTAGTGACAGATACGCAGTATTTT.

This clone appeared a single time. The rearrangement joins TRBV11-1 to TRBJ2-1, with unresolved D. The ends were cut back, 0 bases at V and 0 bases at J, with 6 bases in the middle. The CDR3 contains 15 residues. Germline V gene data show CDR1 as SGHAT and CDR2 as FQDESV (reference sequence). CDR3 loop: CASSLAFSSYNEQFF. CDR3 bases: TGTGCCAGCAGCTTAGCCTTCAGCTCCTACAATGAGCAGTTCTTC.

The rearrangement joins TRBV6-2 or TRBV6-3 to TRBJ2-1; TRBD2 might be the D (6 bases). The CDR3 consists of 14 residues. Deletions cut 2 bases from V and 5 bases from J, with 10 bases between. Germline V gives CDR1 MNHEY, CDR2 SVGEGT. CDR3 protein: CASSYTGLHNEQFF. The CDR3 region has the DNA TGTGCCAGCAGTTACACGGGACTCCACAATGAGCAGTTCTTC.

This chain joins TRBV11-2 and TRBJ2-7, with D unresolved. Trimming pared 1 base from V and 7 bases from J, leaving 11 bases between. CDR3 length: 13 residues. Germline V gene data show CDR1 as SGHAT and CDR2 as FQNNGV. CDR3 sequence: CASSLGPGWEQYF. CDR3 bases: TGTGCCAGCAGCTTAGGTCCGGGTTGGGAGCAGTACTTC.

This chain links TRBV7-2 with TRBJ2-3; TRBD2 agrees at 10 bases. Germline values: CDR1 SGHTA, CDR2 FQGNSA. Unmatched junction bases numbered 9, after V lost 5 bases and J lost 7 bases. CDR3 size: 15 residues. The CDR3 DNA reads as TGTGCCAGCAGCCTAGGTCGACTAGCGGGTTATACGCAGTATTTT. It codes for CASSLGRLAGYTQYF. The full variable domain, with the rest looked up from reference TRBV7-2 and TRBJ2-3, is GAGVSQSPSNKVTEKGKDVELRCDPISGHTALYWYRQSLGQGLEFLIYFQGNSAPDKSGLPSDRFSAERTGGSVSTLTIQRTQQEDSAVYLCASSLGRLAGYTQYFGPGTRLTVL.

The DNA for the CDR3 is TGTGCCAGCAGTGAAAGGGACAGGGGGCTCTACAGTGAAGCTTTCTTT. Encoded protein: CASSERDRGLYSEAFF. The chain recombines TRBV6-1 with TRBJ1-1; 12 positions agree with TRBD1. The germline CDR1 and CDR2 sequences are MNHNS and SASEGT. V shed 2 bases and J 7 bases; nucleotides not matched to a gene: 8. The CDR3 totals 16 residues.

The V call is TRBV6-5, the J call TRBJ1-6, with 9 bases lining up with TRBD1. The V gene end was trimmed by 0 bases and the J gene end by 7 bases; junction bases not matched to a gene: 1. The CDR3 covers 15 residues. The germline CDR1 and CDR2 sequences are MNHEY and SVGAGI. The CDR3 spells CASSYSGTGNSPLHF. CDR3 sequence (DNA): TGTGCCAGCAGTTACTCTGGGACAGGGAATTCACCCCTCCACTTT.

The gene calls are TRBV5-8 and TRBJ2-1; TRBD2 matches 8 bases. CDR1 is SGHTS and CDR2 is YDEGEE in the germline V gene. V lost 3 bases and J lost 7; bases outside the gene matches: 15. There are 17 residues in the CDR3. CDR3 protein: CASSWGGYSGSGNEQFF. The CDR3, as DNA: TGTGCCAGCAGCTGGGGGGGGTACAGCGGGAGTGGGAATGAGCAGTTCTTC.

This rearrangement joins TRBV9 to TRBJ1-1, with D possibly matching TRBD1 (5 bases). V lost 4 bases and J 3 bases, leaving 19 bases between the germline ends. The V gene's germline CDR1 is SGDLS and CDR2 YYNGEE. The CDR3 has 16 amino acids. CDR3 in DNA: TGTGCCAGCAGCCCCCTCGGAATAGGGGTCGACACTGAAGCTTTCTTT. Its translation: CASSPLGIGVDTEAFF. The full variable domain, in which reference TRBV9 and TRBJ1-1 provide the parts outside the CDR3, is DSGVTQTPKHLITATGQRVTLRCSPRSGDLSVYWYQQSLDQGLQFLIQYYNGEERAKGNILERFSAQQFPDLHSELNLSSLELGDSALYFCASSPLGIGVDTEAFFGQGTRLTVV.

This chain links TRBV19 with TRBJ1-2, with a weak D call TRBD1 (6 bases). Germline assignment: CDR1 LNHDA and CDR2 SQIVND (reference sequence). Trimming cost V 3 bases and J 4 bases, with 12 bases left between them. The CDR3 contains 14 residues. CDR3 residues: CASSINRVSYGYTF. The CDR3 DNA sequence: TGTGCCAGTAGTATCAACAGGGTGTCCTATGGCTACACCTTC.

This clone has just one count. V usage is TRBV25-1 and J usage is TRBJ1-5, with TRBD1 identical over 10 bases. The CDR3 covers 16 residues. Looked up from germline, CDR1 is MGHDK and CDR2 is SYGVNS. The trim removed 3 bases at V and 10 bases at J, leaving 12 bases unmatched. The CDR3, as DNA: TGTGCCAGCAGTGAGGGAACCGGGACAGGGGTTCATCCCCAGCATTTT. Amino acid sequence: CASSEGTGTGVHPQHF.